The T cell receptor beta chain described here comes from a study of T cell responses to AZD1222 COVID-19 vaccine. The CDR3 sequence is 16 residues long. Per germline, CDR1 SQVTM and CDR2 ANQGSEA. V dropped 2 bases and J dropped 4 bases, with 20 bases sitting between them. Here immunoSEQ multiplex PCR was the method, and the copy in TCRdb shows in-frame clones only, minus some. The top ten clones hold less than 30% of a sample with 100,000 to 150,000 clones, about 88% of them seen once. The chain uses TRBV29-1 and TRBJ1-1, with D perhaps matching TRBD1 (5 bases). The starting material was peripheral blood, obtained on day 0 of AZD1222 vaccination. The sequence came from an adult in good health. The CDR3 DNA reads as TGCAGCGTTGAATTTACAGGTGCGGGAATGAGCACTGAAGCTTTCTTT. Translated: CSVEFTGAGMSTEAFF.